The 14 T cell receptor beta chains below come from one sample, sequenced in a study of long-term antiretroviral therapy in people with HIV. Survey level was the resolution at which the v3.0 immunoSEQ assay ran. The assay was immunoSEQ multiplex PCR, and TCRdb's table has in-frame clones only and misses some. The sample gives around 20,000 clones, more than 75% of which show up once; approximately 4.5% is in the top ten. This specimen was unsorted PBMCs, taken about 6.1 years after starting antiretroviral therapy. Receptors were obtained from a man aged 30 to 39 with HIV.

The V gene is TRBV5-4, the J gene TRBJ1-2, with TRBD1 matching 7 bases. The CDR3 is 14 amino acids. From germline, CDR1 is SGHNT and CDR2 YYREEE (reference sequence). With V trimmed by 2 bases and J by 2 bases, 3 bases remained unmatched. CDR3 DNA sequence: TGTGCCAGCAGCTTCACACAGGGGAACTATGGCTACACCTTC. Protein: CASSFTQGNYGYTF.

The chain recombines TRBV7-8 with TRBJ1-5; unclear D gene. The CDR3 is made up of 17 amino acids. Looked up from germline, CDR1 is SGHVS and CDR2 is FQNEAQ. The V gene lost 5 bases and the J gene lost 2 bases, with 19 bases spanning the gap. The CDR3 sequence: CASSPQSGPTGNQPQHF. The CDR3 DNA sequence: TGTGCCAGCAGCCCCCAGTCGGGCCCGACCGGCAATCAGCCCCAGCATTTT.

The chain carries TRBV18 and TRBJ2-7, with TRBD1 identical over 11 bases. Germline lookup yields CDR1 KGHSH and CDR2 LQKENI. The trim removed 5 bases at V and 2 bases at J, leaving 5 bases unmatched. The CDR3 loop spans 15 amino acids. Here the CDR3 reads CASSFRGQGAYEQYF. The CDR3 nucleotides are TGTGCCAGCTCATTCCGGGGACAGGGGGCCTACGAGCAGTACTTC. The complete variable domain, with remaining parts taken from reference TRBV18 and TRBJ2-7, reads NAGVMQNPRHLVRRRGQEARLRCSPMKGHSHVYWYRQLPEEGLKFMVYLQKENIIDESGMPKERFSAEFPKEGPSILRIQQVVRGDSAAYFCASSFRGQGAYEQYFGPGTRLTVT.

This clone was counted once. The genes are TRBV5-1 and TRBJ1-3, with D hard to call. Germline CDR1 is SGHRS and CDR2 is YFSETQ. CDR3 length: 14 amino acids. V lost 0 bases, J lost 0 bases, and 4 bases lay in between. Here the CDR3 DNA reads TGCGCCAGCAGCTTGGCGAGCTCTGGAAACACCATATATTTT. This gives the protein CASSLASSGNTIYF.

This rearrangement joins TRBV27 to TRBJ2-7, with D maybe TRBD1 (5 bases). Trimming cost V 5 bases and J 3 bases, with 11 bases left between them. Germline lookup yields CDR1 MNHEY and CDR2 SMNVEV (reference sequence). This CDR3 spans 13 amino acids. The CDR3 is CASSLFQGYEQYF. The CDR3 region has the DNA TGTGCCAGCAGTCTCTTCCAGGGCTACGAGCAGTACTTC.

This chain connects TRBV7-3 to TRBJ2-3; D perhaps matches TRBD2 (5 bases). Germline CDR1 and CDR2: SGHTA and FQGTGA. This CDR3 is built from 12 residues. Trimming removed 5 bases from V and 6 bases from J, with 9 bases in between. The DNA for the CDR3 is TGTGCCAGCAGCGCGAGAGGGGATACGCAGTATTTT. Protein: CASSARGDTQYF.

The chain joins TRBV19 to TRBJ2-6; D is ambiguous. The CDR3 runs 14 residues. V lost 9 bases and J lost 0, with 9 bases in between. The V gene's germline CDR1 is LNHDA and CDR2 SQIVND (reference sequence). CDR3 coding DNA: TGTGCCAGCCATTCGGACTCTGGGGCCAACGTCCTGACTTTC. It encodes CASHSDSGANVLTF.

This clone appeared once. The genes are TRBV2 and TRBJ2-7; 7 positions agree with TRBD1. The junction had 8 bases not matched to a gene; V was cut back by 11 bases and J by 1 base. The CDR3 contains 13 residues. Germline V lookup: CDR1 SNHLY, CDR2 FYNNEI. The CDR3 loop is CASGQFLSYEQYF. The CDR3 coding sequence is TGTGCCTCGGGACAGTTCTTGTCCTACGAGCAGTACTTC.

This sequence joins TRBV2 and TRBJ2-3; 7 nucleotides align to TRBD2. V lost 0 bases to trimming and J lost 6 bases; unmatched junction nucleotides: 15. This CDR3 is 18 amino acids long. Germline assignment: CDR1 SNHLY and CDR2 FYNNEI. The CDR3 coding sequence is TGTGCCAGCAGTGAAGCCGTACCGGGGTGGCGGGAGATGGATACGCAGTATTTT. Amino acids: CASSEAVPGWREMDTQYF. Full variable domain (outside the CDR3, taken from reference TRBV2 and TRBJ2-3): EPEVTQTPSHQVTQMGQEVILRCVPISNHLYFYWYRQILGQKVEFLVSFYNNEISEKSEIFDDQFSVERPDGSNFTLKIRSTKLEDSAMYFCASSEAVPGWREMDTQYFGPGTRLTVL.

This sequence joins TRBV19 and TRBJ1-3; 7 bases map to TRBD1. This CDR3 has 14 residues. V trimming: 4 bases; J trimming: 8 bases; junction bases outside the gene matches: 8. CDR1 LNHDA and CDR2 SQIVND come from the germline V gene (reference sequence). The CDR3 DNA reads TGTGCCAGTAGTACAGCCGGGACAGCCTACACCATATATTTT. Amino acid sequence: CASSTAGTAYTIYF.

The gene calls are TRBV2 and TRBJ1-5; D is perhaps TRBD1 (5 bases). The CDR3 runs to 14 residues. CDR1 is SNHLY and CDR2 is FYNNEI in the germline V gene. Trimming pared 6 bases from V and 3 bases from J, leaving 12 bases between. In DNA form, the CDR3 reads TGTGCCAGCAGCTTCGGACAAAACAATCAGCCCCAGCATTTT. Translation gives CASSFGQNNQPQHF. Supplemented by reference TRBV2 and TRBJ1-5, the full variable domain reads EPEVTQTPSHQVTQMGQEVILRCVPISNHLYFYWYRQILGQKVEFLVSFYNNEISEKSEIFDDQFSVERPDGSNFTLKIRSTKLEDSAMYFCASSFGQNNQPQHFGDGTRLSIL.

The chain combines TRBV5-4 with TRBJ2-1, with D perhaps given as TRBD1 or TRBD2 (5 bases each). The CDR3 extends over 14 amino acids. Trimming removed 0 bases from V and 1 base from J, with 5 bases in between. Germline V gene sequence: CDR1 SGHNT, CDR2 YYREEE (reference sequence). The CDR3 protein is CASSLGGSYNEQFF. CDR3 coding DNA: TGTGCCAGCAGCTTGGGGGGGTCCTACAATGAGCAGTTCTTC.

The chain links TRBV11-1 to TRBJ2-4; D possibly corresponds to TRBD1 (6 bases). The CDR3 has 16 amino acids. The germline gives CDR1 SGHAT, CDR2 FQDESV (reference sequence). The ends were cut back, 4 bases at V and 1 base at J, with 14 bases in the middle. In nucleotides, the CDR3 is TGTGCCAGCAGCTCATTCACAGGGATGGCCAAAAACATTCAGTACTTC. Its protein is CASSSFTGMAKNIQYF.

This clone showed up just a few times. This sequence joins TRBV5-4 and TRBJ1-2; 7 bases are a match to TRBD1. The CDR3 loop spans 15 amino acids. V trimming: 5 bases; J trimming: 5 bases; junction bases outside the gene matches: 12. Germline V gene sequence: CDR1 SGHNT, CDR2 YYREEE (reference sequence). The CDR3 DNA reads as TGTGCCAGCAGTAGACAGGGCGCCGATGCTTATGGCTACACCTTC. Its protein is CASSRQGADAYGYTF.